The 27 T cell receptor beta chains below were found in one sample sequenced in a study of molecular identifiers for immune sequencing clone quantification. From the PCR reads, TCRdb called clonotypes with MiXCR, one entry per CDR3 protein. Of hundreds of thousands of distinct CDR3 sequences detected, roughly 23% appear once; the ten largest clones hold about 0.81%. Material: naive CD8+ T cells from blood, with Jurkat cell RNA spiked in. Subset meaning: FACS-sorted CD8+CD4-CCR7+CD45RA+ naive T cells. Source of these receptors: a human donor in good health. Some libraries in this study had Jurkat cell RNA spiked in.

The sample holds many counts of this clonotype. CDR3 sequence: CASGERGPPAADTQYF. CDR3 nucleotide sequence: TGTGCCAGCGGAGAAAGGGGACCTCCAGCCGCAGATACGCAGTATTTT. The chain joins TRBV6-2 or TRBV6-3 to TRBJ2-3; D may match TRBD1 or TRBD2 (5 bases each). Per the germline V gene, CDR1 is MNHEY and CDR2 is SVGEGT. This CDR3 contains 16 residues. V shed 8 bases and J shed 4 bases, with 22 bases lying between them.

The chain couples TRBV30 to TRBJ2-5, with D possibly being TRBD1 or TRBD2 (5 bases each). The germline gives CDR1 GTSNPN, CDR2 SVGIG (reference sequence). Trimming left V 3 bases short and J 4 bases short, with 15 bases between. This CDR3 region has 14 residues. CDR3 loop: CAWRPPQGPETQYF. The CDR3 DNA follows: TGTGCCTGGAGACCACCGCAGGGACCAGAGACCCAGTACTTC.

The rearrangement joins TRBV27 to TRBJ2-1, with TRBD2 matching 7 bases. The germline V gene has CDR1 MNHEY and CDR2 SMNVEV (reference sequence). Unmatched junction bases numbered 6, after V lost 7 bases and J lost 6 bases. The CDR3 spans 13 residues. CDR3 coding DNA: TGTGCCAGCAAAGTTGGGGAGGGCAATGAGCAGTTCTTC. This sequence encodes CASKVGEGNEQFF.

With regard to this clonotype: It may be a read error: a sequence one base away is much more abundant. The chain uses TRBV13 and TRBJ1-4, with 8 bases lining up with TRBD1. The CDR3 is 15 residues long. Germline assignment: CDR1 PRHDT and CDR2 FYEKMQ (reference sequence). CDR3 loop: CASSYGQGLGEKLLF. The DNA of the CDR3 is TGTGCCAGCAGCTACGGACAGGGATTGGGCGAAAAACTGCTTTTT.

This clonotype has a count of ten or more. The V gene is TRBV29-1, the J gene TRBJ2-1; D is undetermined. The germline V gene has CDR1 SQVTM and CDR2 ANQGSEA. This CDR3 contains 12 residues. Trimming left V 0 bases short and J 6 bases short, with 6 bases between. The CDR3 DNA sequence: TGCAGCGTTGAAGATCGCGGCAATGAGCAGTTCTTC. It translates to CSVEDRGNEQFF.

Note on this clonotype: This may come from a read error, since a much larger clone is one base off. The chain recombines TRBV28 with TRBJ2-7; 9 nucleotides align to TRBD2. V gave up 2 bases and J gave up 4 bases; unmatched junction bases: 3. CDR3 length equals 14 residues. The V gene's germline CDR1 is MDHEN and CDR2 SYDVKM. The chain's CDR3 is CASSLHLAGYEQYF. The CDR3 DNA follows: TGTGCCAGCAGTTTACATCTAGCGGGGTACGAGCAGTACTTC.

In its sample, this clonotype was seen many times. The gene calls are TRBV28 and TRBJ2-3, with 7 bases that match TRBD2. There are 15 residues in the CDR3. Unmatched junction bases numbered 8, after V lost 3 bases and J lost 5 bases. CDR1 is MDHEN, CDR2 SYDVKM, per germline. CDR3 nucleotide sequence: TGTGCCAGCAGTTTTCTGGCGGGAGATGGAGATACGCAGTATTTT. Translating gives CASSFLAGDGDTQYF.

This clonotype was detected many times. The CDR3 DNA reads as TGTGCCAGCAGTCCCCTGGGCAGAGAGACCCAGTACTTC. Amino acids: CASSPLGRETQYF. V and J are TRBV28 and TRBJ2-5, with no clear D. The CDR3 contains 13 residues. Per the germline V gene, CDR1 is MDHEN and CDR2 is SYDVKM. V gave up 5 bases and J gave up 4 bases, with 11 bases separating them. Combining the CDR3 with reference TRBV28 and TRBJ2-5 gives the whole variable domain DVKVTQSSRYLVKRTGEKVFLECVQDMDHENMFWYRQDPGLGLRLIYFSYDVKMKEKGDIPEGYSVSREKKERFSLILESASTNQTSMYLCASSPLGRETQYFGPGTRLLVL.

This clonotype showed up just a few times. V gene TRBV19 combines with J gene TRBJ2-7, with D tentatively TRBD1 (6 bases). Germline V gives CDR1 LNHDA, CDR2 SQIVND (reference sequence). With 6 bases removed from V and 3 bases from J, the gap between germline ends came to 21 bases. This CDR3 contains 16 residues. The CDR3, as DNA: TGTGCCAGTAGCATGGGGTCAGGGGACCTATTCTACGAGCAGTACTTC. Encoded protein: CASSMGSGDLFYEQYF.

This clonotype has only one observation. One junction end disagrees with the germline gene, perhaps due to a read error. The chain links TRBV13 to TRBJ2-7; D may be TRBD2 (6 bases). Germline V gene sequence: CDR1 PRHDT, CDR2 FYEKMQ (reference sequence). The CDR3 length is 14 residues. The CDR3 sequence: CASSAGLNSYGQYF. Here the CDR3 DNA reads TGTGCCAGCAGCGCCGGACTAAACTCCTACGGGCAGTACTTC.

This clonotype was counted ten times or more. J is TRBJ1-3 and V is TRBV14; D unclear. Trimming took off 1 base at V and 8 bases at J, with 15 bases between the two ends. CDR3 size: 15 residues. Germline V lookup: CDR1 SGHDN, CDR2 FVKESK. As DNA, the CDR3 is TGTGCCAGCAGCCAAGCTTTACAATTAGAAGACACCATATATTTT. It is translated as CASSQALQLEDTIYF.

This chain joins TRBV6-5 and TRBJ1-2; D not resolved. This CDR3 is 16 amino acids long. From germline, CDR1 is MNHEY and CDR2 SVGAGI. Between the trimmed V and J ends, which lost 0 bases and 2 bases, there was a span of 13 bases. The CDR3 spells CASSYSFLDTNYGYTF. In nucleotides, the CDR3 is TGTGCCAGCAGTTACTCGTTTCTAGACACAAACTATGGCTACACCTTC.

This clonotype was seen many times. V is TRBV4-3 and J is TRBJ2-3; D is possibly TRBD2 (6 bases). V dropped 3 bases and J dropped 4 bases, with 20 bases sitting between them. Per the germline V gene, CDR1 is LGHNA and CDR2 is YSLEER. CDR3 length: 17 residues. The CDR3 DNA sequence: TGCGCCAGCAGCCAGTTCTTTCAGACCACGGGGGCAGATACGCAGTATTTT. Amino acids: CASSQFFQTTGADTQYF.

This clonotype occurred many times. The rearrangement links TRBV7-9 to TRBJ2-3; weak D call: TRBD2 (6 bases). Trimming cost V 4 bases and J 4 bases, with 21 bases left between them. CDR1 is SEHNR, CDR2 FQNEAQ, per germline (reference sequence). This CDR3 spans 17 amino acids. The CDR3 is CASSYFGDSVRPDTQYF. CDR3 sequence (DNA): TGTGCCAGCAGCTACTTCGGGGACTCAGTTCGCCCAGATACGCAGTATTTT. The complete variable domain, with remaining parts taken from reference TRBV7-9 and TRBJ2-3, reads DTGVSQNPRHKITKRGQNVTFRCDPISEHNRLYWYRQTLGQGPEFLTYFQNEAQLEKSRLLSDRFSAERPKGSFSTLEIQRTEQGDSAMYLCASSYFGDSVRPDTQYFGPGTRLTVL.

This chain uses TRBV6-6 with TRBJ2-6; 7 nucleotides match TRBD2. CDR3 length equals 14 residues. In germline, CDR1 is MNHNY, CDR2 SVGAGI (reference sequence). The trim removed 2 bases at V and 10 bases at J, leaving 5 bases unmatched. As DNA, the CDR3 is TGTGCCAGCAGTTACGTCGGGGGGTTTAACGTCCTGACTTTC. It specifies CASSYVGGFNVLTF.

V is TRBV11-2 and J is TRBJ2-7; a weak D match, TRBD2 (6 bases). There are 16 residues in the CDR3. The ends were cut back, 1 base at V and 2 bases at J, with 15 bases in the middle. Germline loops: CDR1 SGHAT, CDR2 FQNNGV. Here the CDR3 DNA reads TGTGCCAGCAGCTTAGCGGGGGTCGGGTTTACCTACGAGCAGTACTTC. Its protein product is CASSLAGVGFTYEQYF. Filled out from reference TRBV11-2 and TRBJ2-7, the complete variable domain reads EAGVAQSPRYKIIEKRQSVAFWCNPISGHATLYWYQQILGQGPKLLIQFQNNGVVDDSQLPKDRFSAERLKGVDSTLKIQPAKLEDSAVYLCASSLAGVGFTYEQYFGPGTRLTVT.

This chain connects TRBV27 to TRBJ2-7, with D tentatively TRBD1 (5 bases). CDR1 and CDR2 from the germline V gene are MNHEY and SMNVEV (reference sequence). The V end lost 5 bases, the J end lost 0 bases, and 17 bases lay between the germline ends. This CDR3 is built from 16 residues. The CDR3 DNA reads as TGTGCCAGCAGTCCCCAGGGTCCCCTCTTCTCCTACGAGCAGTACTTC. Translation gives CASSPQGPLFSYEQYF.

This clonotype was detected a few times. V usage is TRBV10-1 and J usage is TRBJ2-7; D is perhaps TRBD2 (5 bases). This CDR3 is 13 amino acids long. The V gene's germline CDR1 is WNHNN and CDR2 SYGVQD (reference sequence). V lost 1 base, J lost 6 bases, and 10 bases lay in between. CDR3 residues: CASSELVGGEQYF. CDR3 nucleotides: TGCGCCAGCAGTGAGTTGGTCGGAGGCGAGCAGTACTTC.

The table lists this clonotype with a few counts. The chain recombines TRBV20-1 with TRBJ2-3, with 13 bases that match TRBD2. V lost 5 bases, J lost 1 base, and 15 bases stayed unmatched. CDR3 length equals 19 residues. Per germline, CDR1 DFQATT and CDR2 SNEGSKA (reference sequence). The CDR3, as DNA: TGCAGTGCTCCCCGAGTCAGACTAGCGGGGGGCATTGGCACAGATACGCAGTATTTT. Residues: CSAPRVRLAGGIGTDTQYF.

For this clonotype: In this CDR3 the conserved last residue, phenylalanine or tryptophan, is missing, so a read error is likely. CDR3: CASSSRQHEAFL. CDR3 DNA: TGTGCCAGCAGTTCGCGACAGCATGAAGCTTTCCTT. The chain is built from TRBV27 and TRBJ1-1; D possibly corresponds to TRBD1 (5 bases). The CDR3 runs 12 residues. The ends were cut back, 4 bases at V and 7 bases at J, with 10 bases in the middle. In germline, CDR1 is MNHEY, CDR2 SMNVEV (reference sequence).

The rearrangement uses TRBV19 and TRBJ2-7, with 10 positions matching TRBD1. V lost 4 bases and J lost 3; bases outside the gene matches: 6. The CDR3 is made up of 15 amino acids. Germline loops: CDR1 LNHDA, CDR2 SQIVND (reference sequence). CDR3 in DNA: TGTGCCAGTAGTACCGGACAGGGGGTTGTCTACGAGCAGTACTTC. Amino acids: CASSTGQGVVYEQYF.

A word on this clonotype: Since no conserved phenylalanine or tryptophan closes the CDR3, a read error is the likely cause. The V gene is TRBV5-1, the J gene TRBJ2-6; 9 bases line up with TRBD1. This CDR3 region has 20 residues. V was clipped by 3 bases and J by 2 bases; unmatched bases: 15. Per germline, CDR1 SGHRS and CDR2 YFSETQ. CDR3: CASSSGTGTIWDPGANVLTL. The CDR3 DNA follows: TGCGCCAGCAGCTCCGGGACAGGGACTATTTGGGATCCTGGGGCCAACGTCCTGACTCTC.

The chain links TRBV10-3 to TRBJ2-3; 10 bases are a match to TRBD2. The CDR3 runs to 16 residues. The germline gives CDR1 ENHRY, CDR2 SYGVKD. Trimming at V came to 2 bases and at J to 3 bases, leaving 5 bases not matched to a gene. CDR3 bases: TGTGCCATCAGTGAGGGAGCGGGGGGGATAACAGATACGCAGTATTTT. Translation gives CAISEGAGGITDTQYF.

This clonotype showed up many times. The rearrangement links TRBV29-1 to TRBJ2-1; D remains ambiguous. Germline loops: CDR1 SQVTM, CDR2 ANQGSEA. The CDR3 extends over 15 amino acids. The V end was cut by 3 bases, the J end by 0 bases, with 12 bases between. The CDR3 nucleotides are TGCAGCGTTGATGCACAAACAAGCTCCTACAATGAGCAGTTCTTC. Translated: CSVDAQTSSYNEQFF.

The V call is TRBV14, the J call TRBJ2-2; D is undetermined. Looked up from germline, CDR1 is SGHDN and CDR2 is FVKESK. CDR3 size: 15 residues. V was pared by 4 bases and J by 5 bases, with 14 bases between. As DNA, the CDR3 is TGTGCCAGCAGCCCAGACGAGCCGGGTACCGGGGAGCTGTTTTTT. Residues: CASSPDEPGTGELFF.

This clonotype appeared a few times. The rearrangement joins TRBV6-1 to TRBJ2-3; D is ambiguous. Germline CDR1 and CDR2: MNHNS and SASEGT. The ends were cut back, 4 bases at V and 4 bases at J, with 18 bases in the middle. The CDR3 spans 16 residues. This CDR3 is CASSVEPSHGADTQYF. The CDR3 DNA is TGTGCCAGCAGTGTTGAACCATCTCACGGCGCAGATACGCAGTATTTT.

A few counts support this clonotype. V gene TRBV20-1 combines with J gene TRBJ2-1; 11 bases map to TRBD2. Germline V gives CDR1 DFQATT, CDR2 SNEGSKA (reference sequence). V shed 6 bases and J 8 bases; nucleotides not matched to a gene: 3. CDR3 size: 12 residues. The DNA of the CDR3 is TGCAGTGCCGAGGGACTAGCGGATGAGCAGTTCTTC. Its translation is CSAEGLADEQFF.